The 20 T cell receptor beta chains given below trace back to one sample, sequenced in a study of cytomegalovirus exposure and HLA in healthy donors (dated by TCRdb to the late 2010s). The library was made by the immunoSEQ multiplex PCR assay. For the multiplex PCR, a mixture combining 60 forward primers for TCR Vbeta segments and 13 reverse primers for TCR Jbeta segments was used. The table was pulled from immuneACCESS by TCRdb, which kept in-frame rearrangements only. Such tables lose some clones; where checked, under half of the loss comes from unresolved V genes, and the rest has no known cause. In this sample the table shows tens of thousands of clones, 70% to 90% of which occur a single time. Of the sample, around 6.3% falls within the top ten clones. The sequencing input was PBMCs. The source of these receptors is a human donor in good health.

The chain recombines TRBV4-1 with TRBJ2-7; 8 positions agree with TRBD1. With 6 bases clipped from V and 3 bases from J, the junction kept 10 bases outside the gene matches. This CDR3 spans 15 amino acids. Germline-derived CDR1 and CDR2 are MGHRA and YSYEKL. In DNA, the CDR3 is TGCGCCAGCAGTAATTCGGGACAGGTGAGCTACGAGCAGTACTTC. Translation gives CASSNSGQVSYEQYF.

As concerns this clone: Its ends do not fully match the called genes, so a read error is possible. The chain uses TRBV19 and TRBJ1-2; no reliable D call. Germline CDR1 LNHDA, CDR2 SQIVND (reference sequence). This CDR3 has 14 residues. This CDR3 reads CASGEGGEAHGYPF. The CDR3 coding sequence is TGTGCCAGTGGGGAGGGAGGAGAGGCTCATGGCTACCCCTTC.

The V and J genes are TRBV4-1 and TRBJ2-5, with 9 bases aligning to TRBD1. CDR3 size: 16 residues. Germline CDR1 is MGHRA and CDR2 is YSYEKL. The V and J ends lost 2 bases and 4 bases, in that order; junction bases with no gene match: 8. The CDR3 nucleotides read TGCGCCAGCAGCCAAACTCCCGGGACAGGGATAGAGACCCAGTACTTC. Encoded protein: CASSQTPGTGIETQYF.

The chain employs TRBV27 and TRBJ2-4, with a weak D call TRBD2 (5 bases). V was trimmed by 3 bases and J by 3 bases, leaving 9 bases between them. The germline gives CDR1 MNHEY, CDR2 SMNVEV (reference sequence). The CDR3 runs to 14 residues. The CDR3 here is CASSFGGGKNIQYF. CDR3 nucleotide sequence: TGTGCCAGCAGTTTTGGAGGTGGCAAAAACATTCAGTACTTC.

The rearrangement joins TRBV27 to TRBJ1-2; 7 nucleotides agree with TRBD1. Germline CDR1 reads MNHEY; CDR2 reads SMNVEV (reference sequence). J was trimmed by 3 bases and V by 6 bases; bases with no gene match: 13. This CDR3 contains 16 residues. CDR3 DNA: TGTGCCAGCAGCCCCAGGCCGGACAGGAGCGACTATGGCTACACCTTC. Encoded protein: CASSPRPDRSDYGYTF.

This clone has just one count. The chain links TRBV5-6 to TRBJ2-3; D gene uncertain. The DNA end is a closer match to TRBJ1-5, so the J assignment may be wrong. Germline V lookup: CDR1 SGHDT, CDR2 YYEEEE. The CDR3 consists of 13 residues. The CDR3 loop is CASSLGHTDTQHF. The DNA for the CDR3 is TGTGCCAGCAGCTTGGGCCACACAGATACGCAGCATTTT.

J is TRBJ1-1 and V is TRBV15, with 11 positions matching TRBD1. Germline CDR1 and CDR2: LNHNV and YYDKDF (reference sequence). The CDR3 spans 17 residues. Trimming took 3 bases from V and 2 from J; bases not matched to a gene: 8. The CDR3 nucleotides are TGTGCCACCAGCAGGGGTCCGGGACAGGGGGTTAACACTGAAGCTTTCTTT. This sequence encodes CATSRGPGQGVNTEAFF.

V gene TRBV5-1 combines with J gene TRBJ2-1, with 12 bases that match TRBD1. V shed 4 bases and J 7 bases; nucleotides not matched to a gene: 9. Germline V CDR1 and CDR2: SGHRS, YFSETQ. The CDR3 sequence is 16 residues long. The CDR3 bases are TGCGCCAGCAGCGCCGGGACAGGGGGCGGTTTTAATGAGCAGTTCTTC. Protein sequence: CASSAGTGGGFNEQFF.

As to this clone: One end of the junction does not line up with germline, which may come from a read error. The rearrangement joins TRBV4-3 to TRBJ1-2; D is uncertain. The CDR3 has 14 residues. The germline CDR1 and CDR2 sequences are LGHNA and YSLEER. The CDR3 DNA sequence: TGCGCCAGCAGCCAAGCGTGGGAGGCTCTCGGCTGCACCTTC. It encodes CASSQAWEALGCTF.

This clone was picked up one time. The chain couples TRBV5-1 to TRBJ2-5, with 12 positions matching TRBD2. This CDR3 spans 18 amino acids. With 4 bases clipped from V and 0 bases from J, the junction kept 10 bases outside the gene matches. The germline gives CDR1 SGHRS, CDR2 YFSETQ. DNA for the CDR3: TGCGCCAGCAGCGCAGGACTAGCGGGGTCCCTCTACCAAGAGACCCAGTACTTC. Protein sequence: CASSAGLAGSLYQETQYF.

This chain joins TRBV19 and TRBJ2-1; TRBD2 matches 10 bases. This CDR3 has 16 residues. Germline V gene sequence: CDR1 LNHDA, CDR2 SQIVND (reference sequence). The V segment lost 4 bases and the J segment 5 bases; nucleotides outside the gene matches: 8. CDR3 protein: CASSTTSGGADNEQFF. DNA for the CDR3: TGTGCCAGTAGTACGACAAGCGGGGGGGCCGACAATGAGCAGTTCTTC.

This chain joins TRBV7-8 and TRBJ1-3, with D hard to call. Germline CDR1 is SGHVS and CDR2 is FQNEAQ. The CDR3 length is 17 residues. V lost 1 base and J 1 base, leaving 14 bases between the germline ends. The CDR3 spells CASSLGFPGSSGNTIYF. In DNA, the CDR3 is TGTGCCAGCAGCTTAGGTTTTCCGGGTTCTTCTGGAAACACCATATATTTT.

This chain connects TRBV2 to TRBJ1-4; TRBD1 is a possible D gene (5 bases). Germline V gene lookup returns CDR1 SNHLY and CDR2 FYNNEI. This CDR3 contains 14 residues. V was trimmed by 4 bases and J by 3 bases, leaving 9 bases between them. The CDR3 DNA reads as TGTGCCAGCAGTGCGGCAGGGCCTAATGAAAAACTGTTTTTT. It yields the protein CASSAAGPNEKLFF.

The chain uses TRBV7-2 and TRBJ1-2; 7 bases are a match to TRBD1. V lost 7 bases, J lost 2 bases, and 4 bases stayed unmatched. The CDR3 runs 13 residues. CDR1 SGHTA and CDR2 FQGNSA come from the germline V gene. The CDR3 here is CASTRDRNYGYTF. The DNA of the CDR3 is TGTGCCAGCACCCGGGACAGAAACTATGGCTACACCTTC.

This rearrangement joins TRBV5-1 to TRBJ1-6, with a tentative D call TRBD1 (6 bases). This CDR3 is built from 14 residues. Germline values: CDR1 SGHRS, CDR2 YFSETQ. Deletions cut 7 bases from V and 9 bases from J, with 17 bases between. CDR3 sequence: CASRVGTGLSPLHF. The CDR3 DNA is TGCGCCAGCCGGGTCGGAACAGGGCTTTCACCCCTCCACTTT.

J is TRBJ1-6 and V is TRBV7-8, with 7 bases that match TRBD1. The J segment lost 4 bases and the V segment lost 1 base, leaving 1 base of the junction unmatched. The germline V gene has CDR1 SGHVS and CDR2 FQNEAQ. The CDR3 sequence is 15 residues long. This CDR3 is CASSLEGAYNSPLHF. CDR3 nucleotides: TGTGCCAGCAGCTTAGAGGGGGCTTATAATTCACCCCTCCACTTT.

The chain links TRBV9 to TRBJ2-5; 10 bases are a match to TRBD2. Trimming took 0 bases from V and 4 from J; bases not matched to a gene: 12. The germline CDR1 and CDR2 sequences are SGDLS and YYNGEE. CDR3 size: 18 residues. CDR3 loop: CASSVAPSGGLGRETQYF. CDR3 sequence (DNA): TGTGCCAGCAGCGTAGCCCCTAGCGGGGGCCTCGGGCGAGAGACCCAGTACTTC.

The J gene is TRBJ1-5, the V gene TRBV28; D is ambiguous. The CDR3 covers 14 residues. Per the germline V gene, CDR1 is MDHEN and CDR2 is SYDVKM. Trimming took 6 bases from V and 0 from J, leaving 9 bases between them. DNA for the CDR3: TGTGCCAGCAGAAGCGGAAATAGCAATCAGCCCCAGCATTTT. Protein: CASRSGNSNQPQHF.

In its sample, this clone was seen a few times. This chain joins TRBV7-2 and TRBJ2-2; D might be TRBD2 (6 bases). CDR3 length: 18 amino acids. The ends were cut back, 6 bases at V and 1 base at J, with 21 bases in the middle. Germline V gene data show CDR1 as SGHTA and CDR2 as FQGNSA. CDR3 in amino acids: CASRPTRGANLNTGELFF. DNA for the CDR3: TGTGCCAGCAGACCGACGCGGGGCGCTAACTTGAACACCGGGGAGCTGTTTTTT.

This chain uses TRBV7-9 with TRBJ2-5; tentatively, D is TRBD2 (6 bases). Trimming took off 10 bases at V and 9 bases at J, with 18 bases between the two ends. Germline V CDR1 and CDR2: SEHNR, FQNEAQ (reference sequence). There are 12 residues in the CDR3. CDR3 loop: CAIRGTEGSQYF. CDR3 coding DNA: TGTGCCATCCGGGGGACCGAAGGGTCCCAGTACTTC.